These T cell receptor beta chains were read from a single sample in a study of cytomegalovirus exposure and HLA in healthy donors. Measured with immunoSEQ multiplex PCR; TCRdb has only the in-frame clones, and not every one. The table shows about 120,000 clones, with 50% to 65% occurring only once. Sequencing was performed on PBMCs. Source of these receptors: a middle-aged woman in good health and CMV-seropositive. Both conserved end residues are part of each CDR3. Each record gives: V gene, J gene, clone size, D gene, CDR3 DNA, CDR3 protein. D genes are given only for firm matches. The size entry is marked missing in some rows and otherwise reads once, few, many or a size class.

V gene: TRBV19
J gene: TRBJ1-1
clone size: few
D gene: NA
CDR3 DNA: TGTGCCAGTAGTATCGGACACGTTGAAGCTTTCTTT
CDR3 protein: CASSIGHVEAFF

V gene: TRBV25-1
J gene: TRBJ1-1
clone size: NA
D gene: TRBD1
CDR3 DNA: TGTGCCAGCAGTGAAATGTCGGGACAGCCGAACACTGAAGCTTTCTTT
CDR3 protein: CASSEMSGQPNTEAFF

V gene: TRBV19
J gene: TRBJ2-5
clone size: NA
D gene: NA
CDR3 DNA: TGTGCCAGTAGCCCCCGGGTAGCGGAGGCCCGAGAGACCCAGTACTTC
CDR3 protein: CASSPRVAEARETQYF

V gene: TRBV28
J gene: TRBJ2-7
clone size: NA
D gene: TRBD2
CDR3 DNA: TGTGCCAGCAGTTTCAGCGGGAGGAAATTTTACGAGCAGTACTTC
CDR3 protein: CASSFSGRKFYEQYF

V gene: TRBV6-5
J gene: TRBJ2-7
clone size: few
D gene: TRBD1
CDR3 DNA: TGTGCCATCAAAGAAGTAGGGACAGATAACTACGAGCAGTACTTC
CDR3 protein: CAIKEVGTDNYEQYF

V gene: TRBV9
J gene: TRBJ2-3
clone size: NA
D gene: TRBD2
CDR3 DNA: TGTGCCAGCAGCGTAGAAAGGGCGGGAGTCAGGACAGATACGCAGTATTTT
CDR3 protein: CASSVERAGVRTDTQYF

V gene: TRBV27
J gene: TRBJ2-1
clone size: NA
D gene: TRBD2
CDR3 DNA: TGTGCCAGCAGTTATCTAGCGGGAGGGAATGAGCAGTTCTTC
CDR3 protein: CASSYLAGGNEQFF

V gene: TRBV19
J gene: TRBJ2-7
clone size: NA
D gene: TRBD1
CDR3 DNA: TGTGCCAGTAGGGGGGACAGTTACGAGCAGTACTTC
CDR3 protein: CASRGDSYEQYF

V gene: TRBV9
J gene: TRBJ2-7
clone size: NA
D gene: NA
CDR3 DNA: TGTGCCAGCAGCGTAGAGCCGGGTTCCTACGAGCAGTACTTC
CDR3 protein: CASSVEPGSYEQYF

V gene: TRBV6-5
J gene: TRBJ1-1
clone size: NA
D gene: NA
CDR3 DNA: TGTGCCAGCAGTCACTCTACAGGGACTGAAGCTTTCTTT
CDR3 protein: CASSHSTGTEAFF

V gene: TRBV4-3
J gene: TRBJ2-7
clone size: NA
D gene: TRBD2
CDR3 DNA: TGCGCCAGCAGCCCAGGACTAGCGGGAGGACGAAGGGGGCAGTACTTC
CDR3 protein: CASSPGLAGGRRGQYF

V gene: TRBV6-5
J gene: TRBJ2-7
clone size: NA
D gene: NA
CDR3 DNA: TGTGCCAGCGCCCCCAGGGACTACGAGCAGTACTTC
CDR3 protein: CASAPRDYEQYF